One and the same sample provided the 11 T cell receptor beta chains below, sequenced in a study of blood T cell repertoires in COVID-19 (dated by TCRdb to about 2020). Libraries came from the immunoSEQ multiplex PCR assay. TCRdb stores this immuneACCESS table with in-frame sequences only. Part of the clones is absent; in the studies checked, under half of the shortfall reflects unresolved V genes, and no reason is known for the rest. For this sample the table gives 100,000 or so clones, of which about 91% were detected only once. The ten largest clones represent about 5.3% of the sample. Specimen: peripheral blood. All receptors come from a human donor in a cohort sampled during active COVID-19.

This clone was seen a few times. This chain joins TRBV9 and TRBJ1-6; TRBD1 agrees at 7 bases. CDR3 size: 14 residues. The ends lost 4 bases at V and 10 bases at J; junction bases unmatched: 8. Per germline, CDR1 SGDLS and CDR2 YYNGEE. The chain's CDR3 is CASSPQGFESPLHF. DNA of the CDR3: TGTGCCAGCAGCCCACAGGGGTTTGAGTCACCCCTCCACTTT.

This chain links TRBV12-3 or TRBV12-4 with TRBJ1-1; tentatively, D is TRBD1 (6 bases). Trimming removed 7 bases at V and 11 bases at J, with 20 bases between. The CDR3 contains 13 residues. The CDR3 coding sequence is TGTGCCAGCACCCGAAAAGAGGGAGGGGGGGCTTTCTTT. This translates into CASTRKEGGGAFF.

The chain carries TRBV10-3 and TRBJ2-7; D remains unclear. The CDR3 loop spans 14 amino acids. V gave up 5 bases and J gave up 5 bases, with 16 bases separating them. Germline V lookup: CDR1 ENHRY, CDR2 SYGVKD. CDR3 sequence: CAISPRGHENEQYF. The CDR3 nucleotides are TGTGCCATCAGTCCCCGTGGGCATGAGAACGAGCAGTACTTC.

This sequence joins TRBV7-8 and TRBJ2-7, with 7 bases fitting TRBD1. This CDR3 has 13 residues. Per the germline V gene, CDR1 is SGHVS and CDR2 is FQNEAQ. V dropped 5 bases and J dropped 2; count of bases not matched to a gene: 3. The chain's CDR3 is CASSKGQPYEQYF. In DNA, the CDR3 is TGTGCCAGCAGCAAGGGACAGCCCTACGAGCAGTACTTC.

The rearrangement uses TRBV6-4 and TRBJ2-5, with a weak D call TRBD2 (9 bases). This CDR3 has 16 residues. Deletions cut 7 bases from V and 4 bases from J, with 22 bases between. Germline CDR1 MRHNA, CDR2 SNTAGT. CDR3 in DNA: TGTGCCAGCAAGCGGGGGGCCTTGGACAGGGCAGAGACCCAGTACTTC. Translation gives CASKRGALDRAETQYF.

CDR3 loop: CASSLDAGGYEQYF. In DNA form, the CDR3 reads TGTGCCAGCAGCTTAGATGCAGGGGGCTACGAGCAGTACTTC. The gene calls are TRBV11-2 and TRBJ2-7, with 7 bases that match TRBD1. Germline lookup yields CDR1 SGHAT and CDR2 FQNNGV. The CDR3 spans 14 residues. The V gene end was trimmed by 0 bases and the J gene end by 3 bases; junction bases not matched to a gene: 2.

This rearrangement joins TRBV5-1 to TRBJ2-2; a possible D gene is TRBD2 (5 bases). The V end lost 4 bases, the J end lost 3 bases, and 13 bases lay between the germline ends. Germline CDR1 reads SGHRS; CDR2 reads YFSETQ. The CDR3 sequence is 15 residues long. The CDR3: CASSPLRADTGELFF. As DNA, the CDR3 is TGCGCCAGCAGCCCACTACGAGCGGACACCGGGGAGCTGTTTTTT.

The chain links TRBV10-3 to TRBJ2-6; TRBD1 matches 7 bases. This CDR3 comprises 18 residues. Trimming at V came to 0 bases and at J to 2 bases, leaving 7 bases not matched to a gene. CDR1 and CDR2 from the germline V gene are ENHRY and SYGVKD. CDR3 residues: CAISESRGQPAGANVLTF. Written as DNA, the CDR3 is TGTGCCATCAGTGAGTCGAGGGGACAGCCTGCTGGGGCCAACGTCCTGACTTTC.

This clone was recorded only once. DNA of the CDR3: TGTGCCAGCAGTTTTGCGGGAGGGTACGAGCAGTACTTC. It yields the protein CASSFAGGYEQYF. V gene TRBV28 combines with J gene TRBJ2-7, with 9 bases identical to TRBD2. After removal of 3 bases from V and 4 bases from J, the junction contained 1 base not matched to a gene. The CDR3 spans 13 residues. Germline V CDR1 and CDR2: MDHEN, SYDVKM.

This clone was seen a single time. The chain is built from TRBV15 and TRBJ2-5; 16 bases line up with TRBD2. Germline values: CDR1 LNHNV, CDR2 YYDKDF (reference sequence). The junction had 7 bases not matched to a gene; V was cut back by 2 bases and J by 1 base. The CDR3 is 19 amino acids. For the CDR3, the DNA is TGTGCCACCAGCAGACTGGGACTAGCGGGAGGGTATGCCCAAGAGACCCAGTACTTC. This translates into CATSRLGLAGGYAQETQYF.

In this sample, this clone turned up a few times. V is TRBV10-3 and J is TRBJ1-2; D remains unclear. The germline gives CDR1 ENHRY, CDR2 SYGVKD. V was pared by 5 bases and J by 4 bases, with 5 bases between. The CDR3 consists of 11 residues. The CDR3 reads CAISTAYGYTF. The CDR3 DNA sequence: TGTGCCATCAGTACAGCCTATGGCTACACCTTC.